This entry concerns a single TCR beta chain. The sample belongs to a study of T cell responses to AZD1222 COVID-19 vaccine. Libraries were prepared by immunoSEQ multiplex PCR; TCRdb keeps only in-frame clonotypes and omits some of them. Of about 270,000 clones listed, about 94% are singletons. The CDR3 sequence is 15 residues long. Germline CDR1 is LNHDA and CDR2 is SQIVND (reference sequence). V lost 6 bases and J lost 6; bases outside the gene matches: 8. This sequence joins TRBV19 and TRBJ2-3, with 11 bases matching TRBD2. This sequence originates from an adult who received the AZD1222 COVID-19 vaccine. This specimen was peripheral blood, taken 28 days after the second AZD1222 dose. CDR3 bases: TGTGCCAGTAGGATTAGCGGGGGGGCAAAGGATACGCAGTATTTT. Protein sequence: CASRISGGAKDTQYF.